This T cell receptor beta chain emerged from a study of shared clonotypes between healthy human individuals (dated by TCRdb to 2020 to 2022). For context, the study as a whole: A few men and a couple of women, aged 18 to 49 years, made up the cohort. Per donor, three plates each were used for CD4 naive and CD4 memory, two for CD8 naive, and one for CD8 memory. Blood TCR repertoires of four to six healthy adults were deeply sequenced to estimate repertoire size and the extent of clonotype sharing between individuals. To increase sequencing depth and limit assay-specific biases, different laboratories used diverse techniques to prepare libraries and sequence TCR repertoires. Per donor, leukapheresis produced somewhere between about 0.9 and 10 billion PBMCs.

With regard to this clone: Its target antigen remains unknown. No clone much larger than this one lies a single base away; base qualities are absent.

TCR CDR3 regions were amplified from genomic DNA by multiplex PCR using the deep immunoSEQ assay. Extracted genomic DNA from each cell subset was distributed evenly across all wells of several immunoSEQ 96-well plates, and each plate was treated as a replicate. For sorted subsets, roughly 200 ng of genomic DNA, equivalent to 30,000 or so T cell genomes, went into each replicate PCR. Purified libraries were measured with a Qubit 3.0 fluorometer, size-checked on a Bioanalyzer 2100, and measured again with the KAPA Library Quantification kit. Each immunoSEQ 96-well plate was sequenced on its own single-read 150-cycle Illumina NextSeq 550 flow cell. Under the source paper's analysis protocol: Because the immunoSEQ output held only junctional sequences and lacked quality scores, the filtering could not match the filtering applied to full-length reads. To assign V/J genes and CDR3, sequences were annotated against IMGT germline references using PyIR, a Python wrapper for IgBLAST v1.9. Any read was removed if the V/J assignment was weak (E-value above 1e-6), the CDR3 was missing, or the read contained stop codons, out-of-frame junctions, or ambiguous translated residues. A V3J clonotype was defined by an identical inferred V gene, J gene, and CDR3 amino acid sequence. The percentage overlap between two repertoires was calculated by dividing the number of shared unique clonotypes by the size of the smaller repertoire. Richness of each repertoire was evaluated using RTK rarefaction, the Chao1 estimator, and Recon v2.1 estimates of unobserved clonotypes. For all TCRbeta clonotypes obtained by the gDNA method from a few donors, generation probabilities were computed with OLGA. The clones in this table, taken by TCRdb from immuneACCESS, are in-frame only. Not every clone is retained; where verified, under half of the shortfall comes from an unresolved V gene, and the cause of the rest is unknown. That table furnishes V, J and clone size, whereas the DNA furnished D and trimming. Counted in this sample were 2,500,000 or so clones; roughly 90% of them appeared once. 0.37% of the sample lies in the top ten.

Based on the germline V gene (reference sequence), the CDR1 and CDR2 sequences are GTSNPN and SVGIG. V lost 3 bases and J lost 3 bases; the stretch between them is 15 bases long. From cysteine to phenylalanine, the CDR3 is 15 amino acids long. Of all the DNA, just the CDR3 is kept, 45 bases in frame from base 1. The donors were healthy, HIV-negative adults with no recently reported acute infections or vaccinations. Every donor was a Caucasian adult living in Nashville, Tennessee, USA. CD4+ T cells were enriched through magnetic negative selection, after which naive cells were positively selected on CD45RA and the remaining negative fraction served as the memory subset. Blood was obtained by leukapheresis, after which PBMCs were separated by Ficoll-Histopaque density gradient centrifugation and cryopreserved in liquid nitrogen vapor phase. Analytical flow cytometry was used to check the purity and quantity of every magnetically sorted T cell population. From each sorted fraction, genomic DNA was isolated and quantified by UV absorbance on a Nanodrop 2000c.

What the research found in general, with its limitations: Pairwise subsampling indicated that sequencing depth was expected to affect the degree of clonotype sharing among donors. Higher generation probabilities were observed for clonotypes shared by all four sorted-subset donors than for non-shared clonotypes. Naive subsets generally had larger estimated clonotype richness than memory subsets. The genetic and exposure-history diversity represented was limited by the small number of donors. Sampling was restricted to blood, and TCR repertoires in tissue are likely to differ from TCR repertoires in blood. Even with the large sequencing depth, rarefaction of the sorted-subset datasets indicated that sequencing was incomplete. Across four donors, about 4.5% of naive CD4, around 3.3% of naive CD8, roughly 2.2% of memory CD4, and roughly 0.41% of memory CD8 clonotypes were shared.

The V gene is TRBV30 and the J gene is TRBJ1-5; the D region possibly corresponds to TRBD1 (6 bases align). This TCR was sampled from a man aged 18 to 35 in good health. Some clones in this sample may be carry-over from other donors' samples. The specimen was naive CD4+ T cells from PBMCs. Sample cell subset or site, as interpreted from the label and publication: CD45RA+ positively selected. The CDR3 region: CAWSFRQAYNQPQHF. The bases read TGTGCCTGGAGCTTTAGACAGGCCTACAATCAGCCCCAGCATTTT.